The 12 T cell receptor beta chains below were found in one sample sequenced in a study of cytomegalovirus exposure and HLA in healthy donors. A multiplex PCR was run with 60 Vbeta primers and 13 Jbeta primers. The table came from immunoSEQ multiplex PCR; TCRdb's copy has only in-frame clones and leaves some out. The sample comprises roughly 200,000 clones, more than 85% of which are singletons, and 1% rests with the top ten. The sequenced material came from PBMCs. The receptors were sampled from a woman younger than 30 in good health and CMV-seronegative.

This chain links TRBV6-1 with TRBJ2-1; TRBD2 matches 11 bases. V dropped 4 bases and J dropped 7; count of bases not matched to a gene: 6. This CDR3 has 15 amino acids. Germline lookup yields CDR1 MNHNS and CDR2 SASEGT. The CDR3 DNA follows: TGTGCCAGCAGTGGTCTAGCGGGAGGCCTAAATGAGCAGTTCTTC. Translation: CASSGLAGGLNEQFF.

The rearrangement links TRBV2 to TRBJ2-2; 7 bases line up with TRBD1. Germline CDR1 SNHLY, CDR2 FYNNEI. Germline trimming cut 3 bases from V and 4 bases from J; bases unmatched to any gene: 5. The length of the CDR3 is 15 residues. The CDR3 protein is CASSDRGQGTGELFF. The CDR3 coding sequence is TGTGCCAGCAGTGATAGGGGGCAAGGCACCGGGGAGCTGTTTTTT. The full variable domain, with the rest looked up from reference TRBV2 and TRBJ2-2, is EPEVTQTPSHQVTQMGQEVILRCVPISNHLYFYWYRQILGQKVEFLVSFYNNEISEKSEIFDDQFSVERPDGSNFTLKIRSTKLEDSAMYFCASSDRGQGTGELFFGEGSRLTVL.

This sequence joins TRBV30 and TRBJ1-2; D not certain. The CDR3 covers 11 residues. Trimming left V 2 bases short and J 8 bases short, with 9 bases between. The germline gives CDR1 GTSNPN, CDR2 SVGIG (reference sequence). CDR3 protein: CAWSLVRGYTF. CDR3 DNA: TGTGCCTGGAGTCTAGTGAGAGGCTACACCTTC.

V usage is TRBV4-2 and J usage is TRBJ2-3; 7 bases are shared with TRBD1. Germline V gives CDR1 LGHNA, CDR2 YNFKEQ. CDR3 length: 15 residues. Trimming cost V 2 bases and J 2 bases; bases outside gene matches: 4. In nucleotides, the CDR3 is TGTGCCAGCAGCCAACCGGGACAGCCCACAGATACGCAGTATTTT. It is translated as CASSQPGQPTDTQYF.

V is TRBV7-3 and J is TRBJ2-4; D unclear. The CDR3 runs 13 residues. V lost 5 bases and J lost 5, with 10 bases in between. Germline V lookup: CDR1 SGHTA, CDR2 FQGTGA. Here the CDR3 reads CASSTRSENIQYF. In nucleotides, the CDR3 is TGTGCCAGCAGCACACGATCTGAAAACATTCAGTACTTC.

This clone came up once. In DNA form, the CDR3 reads TGTGCCAGCAGCGGAGCGGGACAGGGGACCGGGGAGCTGTTTTTT. It specifies CASSGAGQGTGELFF. The chain is built from TRBV5-4 and TRBJ2-2, with 10 bases matching TRBD1. V lost 4 bases to trimming and J lost 5 bases; unmatched junction nucleotides: 5. CDR1 SGHNT and CDR2 YYREEE come from the germline V gene (reference sequence). This CDR3 has 15 residues.

This chain uses TRBV7-6 with TRBJ1-2; no definite D call. Germline-derived CDR1 and CDR2 are SGHVS and FNYEAQ. The CDR3 loop spans 14 amino acids. Trimming removed 5 bases at V and 0 bases at J, with 10 bases between. The DNA for the CDR3 is TGTGCCAGCAGCCCCAGAGCGGCTAACTATGGCTACACCTTC. Protein: CASSPRAANYGYTF. Combining the CDR3 with reference TRBV7-6 and TRBJ1-2 gives the whole variable domain GAGVSQSPRYKVTKRGQDVALRCDPISGHVSLYWYRQALGQGPEFLTYFNYEAQQDKSGLPNDRFSAERPEGSISTLTIQRTEQRDSAMYRCASSPRAANYGYTFGSGTRLTVV.

The V and J genes are TRBV11-2 and TRBJ2-5; D possibly corresponds to TRBD1 (7 bases). The CDR3 is 14 residues long. The ends were cut back, 5 bases at V and 7 bases at J, with 17 bases in the middle. The germline V gene has CDR1 SGHAT and CDR2 FQNNGV. The CDR3, as DNA: TGTGCCAGCAGCGTTCTGGAGGGGGCTGGGACCCAGTACTTC. It codes for CASSVLEGAGTQYF. The variable domain in full, with the rest retrieved from reference TRBV11-2 and TRBJ2-5, is EAGVAQSPRYKIIEKRQSVAFWCNPISGHATLYWYQQILGQGPKLLIQFQNNGVVDDSQLPKDRFSAERLKGVDSTLKIQPAKLEDSAVYLCASSVLEGAGTQYFGPGTRLLVL.

The V and J genes are TRBV2 and TRBJ1-1, with 8 bases identical to TRBD1. Germline V lookup: CDR1 SNHLY, CDR2 FYNNEI. The length of the CDR3 is 15 residues. V lost 1 base, J lost 1 base, and 2 bases stayed unmatched. CDR3 coding DNA: TGTGCCAGCAGTGAAGACAGGGGGTGGAACACTGAAGCTTTCTTT. Protein sequence: CASSEDRGWNTEAFF. The full variable domain, rest sourced from reference TRBV2 and TRBJ1-1, is EPEVTQTPSHQVTQMGQEVILRCVPISNHLYFYWYRQILGQKVEFLVSFYNNEISEKSEIFDDQFSVERPDGSNFTLKIRSTKLEDSAMYFCASSEDRGWNTEAFFGQGTRLTVV.

J is TRBJ1-5 and V is TRBV5-6; TRBD1 agrees at 9 bases. This CDR3 has 15 residues. Germline CDR1 reads SGHDT; CDR2 reads YYEEEE. V was clipped by 4 bases and J by 4 bases; unmatched bases: 6. The CDR3 here is CASSNRGRGNQPQHF. CDR3 DNA: TGTGCCAGCAGCAACAGGGGGCGGGGAAATCAGCCCCAGCATTTT.

This clone occurred once. This chain uses TRBV25-1 with TRBJ1-3; TRBD1 might be the D (6 bases). Looked up from germline, CDR1 is MGHDK and CDR2 is SYGVNS. V lost 6 bases, J lost 0 bases, and 12 bases lay in between. The CDR3 length is 15 residues. CDR3 sequence reads: CASSPLTGSGNTIYF. The CDR3 bases are TGTGCCAGCAGCCCCTTGACAGGCTCTGGAAACACCATATATTTT.

The chain joins TRBV11-1 to TRBJ1-1, with unresolved D. CDR3 length: 13 residues. From germline, CDR1 is SGHAT and CDR2 FQDESV (reference sequence). The germline V and J ends were trimmed by 2 bases and 1 base, with 5 bases remaining between them. Here the CDR3 DNA reads TGTGCCAGCAGCTTACAGGAGAACACTGAAGCTTTCTTT. Its translation is CASSLQENTEAFF.